This entry lists 2 T cell receptor beta chains sequenced from one sample in a study of blood T cells in healthy people across ages. A second roughly 7 to 11 cycle PCR used barcoded and J-beta primers. A single record per CDR3 protein comes from TCRdb applying MiXCR to the 5' RACE reads. The sample lists about 1.5 million distinct CDR3 sequences, roughly two fifths occurring once. Source material: blood. These receptors originate from a woman aged 18-29 years in good health.

J is TRBJ2-4 and V is TRBV30, with D possibly matching TRBD1 (6 bases). The V end lost 3 bases, the J end lost 0 bases, and 18 bases lay between the germline ends. This CDR3 has 17 amino acids. Germline values: CDR1 GTSNPN, CDR2 SVGIG (reference sequence). Here the CDR3 reads CAWSKQGVRLAKNIQYF. In nucleotides, the CDR3 is TGTGCCTGGAGCAAACAGGGCGTGCGATTAGCCAAAAACATTCAGTACTTC. Complete variable domain (other parts from reference TRBV30 and TRBJ2-4): SQTIHQWPATLVQPVGSPLSLECTVEGTSNPNLYWYRQAAGRGLQLLFYSVGIGQISSEVPQNLSASRPQDRQFILSSKKLLLSDSGFYLCAWSKQGVRLAKNIQYFGAGTRLSVL.

This clonotype was picked up many times. V and J are TRBV7-3 and TRBJ1-1, with 7 bases aligning to TRBD1. There are 16 residues in the CDR3. The germline V gene encodes CDR1 SGHTA and CDR2 FQGTGA. With 3 bases clipped from V and 2 bases from J, the junction kept 9 bases outside the gene matches. The CDR3 loop reads CASSFPYEGANTEAFF. The DNA for the CDR3 is TGTGCCAGCAGCTTTCCATACGAGGGGGCAAACACTGAAGCTTTCTTT. Based on the CDR3 plus reference TRBV7-3 and TRBJ1-1, the full variable domain is GAGVSQTPSNKVTEKGKYVELRCDPISGHTALYWYRQSLGQGPEFLIYFQGTGAADDSGLPNDRFFAVRPEGSVSTLKIQRTERGDSAVYLCASSFPYEGANTEAFFGQGTRLTVV.